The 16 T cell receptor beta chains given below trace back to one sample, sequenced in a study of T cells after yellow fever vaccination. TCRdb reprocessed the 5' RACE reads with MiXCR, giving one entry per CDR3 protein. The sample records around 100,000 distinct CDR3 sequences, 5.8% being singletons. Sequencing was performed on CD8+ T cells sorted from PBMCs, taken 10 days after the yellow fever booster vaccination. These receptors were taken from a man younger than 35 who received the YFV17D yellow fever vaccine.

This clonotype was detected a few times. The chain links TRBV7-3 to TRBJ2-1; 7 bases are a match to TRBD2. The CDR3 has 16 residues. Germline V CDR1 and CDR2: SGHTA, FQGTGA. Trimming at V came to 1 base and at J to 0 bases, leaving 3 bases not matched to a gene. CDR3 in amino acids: CASSLNGGISYNEQFF. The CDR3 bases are TGTGCCAGCAGCTTAAACGGGGGGATCTCCTACAATGAGCAGTTCTTC.

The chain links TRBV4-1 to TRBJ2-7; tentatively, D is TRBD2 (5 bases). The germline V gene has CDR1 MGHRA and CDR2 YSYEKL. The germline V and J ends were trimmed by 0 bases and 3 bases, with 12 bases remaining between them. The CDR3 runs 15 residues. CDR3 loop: CASSQELGLHYEQYF. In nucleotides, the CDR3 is TGCGCCAGCAGCCAAGAATTAGGACTCCACTACGAGCAGTACTTC.

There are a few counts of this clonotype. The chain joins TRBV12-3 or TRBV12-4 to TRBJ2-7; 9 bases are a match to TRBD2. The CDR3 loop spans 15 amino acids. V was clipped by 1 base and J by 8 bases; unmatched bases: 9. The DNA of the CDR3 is TGTGCCAGCAGTTTAGAGCGGGGGGCCCGGGGGAAGCAGTACTTC. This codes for CASSLERGARGKQYF.

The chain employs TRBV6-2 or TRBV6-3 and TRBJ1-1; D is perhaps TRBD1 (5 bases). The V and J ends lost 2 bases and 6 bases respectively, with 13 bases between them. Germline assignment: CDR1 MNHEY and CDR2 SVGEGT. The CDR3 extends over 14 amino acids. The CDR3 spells CASSYTRAGSEAFF. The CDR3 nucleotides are TGTGCCAGCAGTTACACGCGGGCAGGGTCTGAAGCTTTCTTT.

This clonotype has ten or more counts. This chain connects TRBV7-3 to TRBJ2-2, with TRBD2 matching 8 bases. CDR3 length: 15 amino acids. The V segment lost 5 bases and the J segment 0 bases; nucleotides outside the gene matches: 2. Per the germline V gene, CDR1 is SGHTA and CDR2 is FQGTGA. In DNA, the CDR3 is TGTGCCAGCAGCCCTAGCGGGTCGAACACCGGGGAGCTGTTTTTT. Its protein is CASSPSGSNTGELFF.

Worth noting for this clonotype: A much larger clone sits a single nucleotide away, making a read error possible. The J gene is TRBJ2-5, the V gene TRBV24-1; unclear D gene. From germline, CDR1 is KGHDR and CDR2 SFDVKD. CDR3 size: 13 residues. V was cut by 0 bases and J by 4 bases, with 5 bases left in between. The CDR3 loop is CATSDLIRETQYF. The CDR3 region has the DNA TGTGCCACCAGTGATTTGATTCGAGAGACCCAGTACTTC.

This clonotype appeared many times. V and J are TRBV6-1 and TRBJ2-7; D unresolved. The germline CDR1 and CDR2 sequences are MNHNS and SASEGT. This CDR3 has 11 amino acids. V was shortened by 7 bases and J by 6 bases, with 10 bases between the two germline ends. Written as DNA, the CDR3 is TGTGCCAGCACTCTCATGAGCGAGCAGTACTTC. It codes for CASTLMSEQYF.

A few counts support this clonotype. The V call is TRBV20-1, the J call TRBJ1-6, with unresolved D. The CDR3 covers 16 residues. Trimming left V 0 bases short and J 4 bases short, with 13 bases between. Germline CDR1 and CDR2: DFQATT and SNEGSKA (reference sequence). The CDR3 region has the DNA TGCAGTGCTAGAGATTATGGCGAGAGTTATAATTCACCCCTCCACTTT. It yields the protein CSARDYGESYNSPLHF.

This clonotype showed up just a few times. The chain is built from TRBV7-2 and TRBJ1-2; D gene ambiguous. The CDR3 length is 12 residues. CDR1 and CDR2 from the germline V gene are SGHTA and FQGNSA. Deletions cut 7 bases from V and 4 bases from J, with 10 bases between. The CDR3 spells CASTPLLYGYTF. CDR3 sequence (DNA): TGTGCCAGCACCCCTTTGCTCTATGGCTACACCTTC. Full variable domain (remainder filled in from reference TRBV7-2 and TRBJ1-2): GAGVSQSPSNKVTEKGKDVELRCDPISGHTALYWYRQSLGQGLEFLIYFQGNSAPDKSGLPSDRFSAERTGGSVSTLTIQRTQQEDSAVYLCASTPLLYGYTFGSGTRLTVV.

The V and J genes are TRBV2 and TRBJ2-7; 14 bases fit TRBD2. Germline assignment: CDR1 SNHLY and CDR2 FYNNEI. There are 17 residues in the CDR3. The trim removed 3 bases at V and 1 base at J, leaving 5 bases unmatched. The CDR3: CASSEGLAGVSSYEQYV. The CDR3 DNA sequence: TGTGCCAGCAGTGAGGGACTAGCGGGGGTGAGTTCCTACGAGCAGTACGTC.

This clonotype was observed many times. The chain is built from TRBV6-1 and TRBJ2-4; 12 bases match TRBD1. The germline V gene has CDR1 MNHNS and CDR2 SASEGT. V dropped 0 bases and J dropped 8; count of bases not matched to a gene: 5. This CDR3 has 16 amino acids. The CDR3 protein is CASSEAQGTGGDIQYF. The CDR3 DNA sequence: TGTGCCAGCAGTGAAGCGCAGGGGACAGGGGGCGACATTCAGTACTTC.

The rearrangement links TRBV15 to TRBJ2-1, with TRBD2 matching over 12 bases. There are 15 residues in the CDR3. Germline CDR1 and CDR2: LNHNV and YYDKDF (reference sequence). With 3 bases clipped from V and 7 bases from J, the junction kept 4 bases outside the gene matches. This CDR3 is CATSSGLAGRNEQFF. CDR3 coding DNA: TGTGCCACCAGCAGCGGACTAGCGGGGCGAAATGAGCAGTTCTTC. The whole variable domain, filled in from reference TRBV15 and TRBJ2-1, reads DAMVIQNPRYQVTQFGKPVTLSCSQTLNHNVMYWYQQKSSQAPKLLFHYYDKDFNNEADTPDNFQSRRPNTSFCFLDIRSPGLGDTAMYLCATSSGLAGRNEQFFGPGTRLTVL.

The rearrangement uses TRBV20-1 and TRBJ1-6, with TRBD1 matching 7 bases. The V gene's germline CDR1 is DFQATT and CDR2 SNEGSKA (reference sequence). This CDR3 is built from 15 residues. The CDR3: CRGTGTDSYNSPLHF. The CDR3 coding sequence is TGCAGGGGTACCGGGACAGACTCCTATAATTCACCCCTCCACTTT.

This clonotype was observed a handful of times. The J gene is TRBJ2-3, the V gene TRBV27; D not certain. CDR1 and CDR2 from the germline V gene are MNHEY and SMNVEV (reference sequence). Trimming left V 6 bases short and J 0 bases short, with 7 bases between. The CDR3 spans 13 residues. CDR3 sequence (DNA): TGTGCCAGCAGCCCGATGAGCACAGATACGCAGTATTTT. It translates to CASSPMSTDTQYF.

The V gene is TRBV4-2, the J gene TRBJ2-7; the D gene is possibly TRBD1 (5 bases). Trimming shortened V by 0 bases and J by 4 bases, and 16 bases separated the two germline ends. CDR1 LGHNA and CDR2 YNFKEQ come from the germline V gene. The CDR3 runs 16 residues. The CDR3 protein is CASSQEHVAGLYEQYF. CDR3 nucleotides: TGTGCCAGCAGCCAAGAGCACGTGGCAGGGTTATACGAGCAGTACTTC.

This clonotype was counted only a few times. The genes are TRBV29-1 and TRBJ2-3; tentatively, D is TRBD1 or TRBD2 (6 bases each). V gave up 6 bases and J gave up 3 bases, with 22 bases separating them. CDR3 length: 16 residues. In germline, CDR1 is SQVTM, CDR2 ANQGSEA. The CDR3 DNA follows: TGCAGCGTAACTGGGGTAGGGGGGCGCTTGACAGATACGCAGTATTTT. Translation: CSVTGVGGRLTDTQYF.